The sequence of this T cell receptor (beta chain) was determined in a study of chemoradiotherapy in HPV16-positive cancers (dated by TCRdb to between 2020 and 2023). A note on the overall study: Functional T-cell assays on cells from a couple of HPV16-positive patients defined candidate HPV-specific T-cell clones and common TCR motifs. The study asked whether T-cell immunity against the HPV oncoproteins E6 and E7 changes during chemoradiotherapy and whether it affects survival. The candidate HPV-specific TCRs and motifs were then tracked in TCR repertoires from some 86 patients with HPV-related cancers. The research as a whole found: Expansion of candidate HPV-specific clones and E7-related TCR motifs was observed in the tumor microenvironment during treatment, whereas no such expansion was observed for non-HPV-specific T cells. The functional definition of HPV-specific T cells came from only a couple of HPV16-positive patients, and the survival association was reported for HPV16-positive patients. Among HPV16-positive patients, expansion of HPV-responsive T cells during chemoradiotherapy was associated with better recurrence-free survival.

Because repertoires were sampled repeatedly during chemoradiotherapy, clonal expansion in the tumor microenvironment could be followed. The method behind the library was the immunoSEQ multiplex PCR assay. What TCRdb holds here is the immuneACCESS table cut down to in-frame rearrangements. Part of the clones is not present; checked against another copy, under half of the missing clones reflect an unresolved V gene, and the others are unexplained. The sample yields 25,000 to 40,000 clones; around 88% were counted once. The biggest ten clones account for roughly 4.5% of the sample. In its sample, this clone was seen once. What this receptor recognizes is not known. No base quality values were provided; no much bigger clone lies one nucleotide off. The CDR3 numbers 15 residues from cysteine through phenylalanine. Only CDR3 DNA remains: 45 bases, in frame from the first base. Deletion took 3 bases off V and 1 base off J, with a span of 13 bases between the germline ends. Taken from the germline V gene, the CDR1 and CDR2 loops are MNHEY and SVGAGI.

Sample: blood, taken from a patient who underwent chemoradiotherapy. The V and J genes are TRBV6-5 and TRBJ2-7, with a weak D call of TRBD2 (6 bases match). The TCR sequence derives from a human donor with HPV-associated anogenital cancer. The nucleotide sequence is given as TGTGCCAGCAGTTATAGAGGGCGGGATTCCTACGAGCAGTACTTC. Its translation reads: CASSYRGRDSYEQYF.